The clone carrying this T cell receptor (beta chain) has only a few counts. Its antigen is as yet unknown. This entry comes from a study of T cell repertoires in cytomegalovirus infection. For the study at large: Public TCR beta signatures indicated both CMV infection and matching HLA type.

TCRdb itself ran the reads through MiXCR, one entry per CDR3 protein. The sample lists around 280,000 distinct CDR3 sequences; roughly an eighth were seen once. Study-wide findings and caveats: HLA-C-restricted TCR beta clonotypes specific for CMV led the ex vivo response.

V was pared by 7 bases and J by 4 bases, with 7 bases between. This CDR3 contains 11 residues. The germline CDR1 and CDR2 sequences are SNHLY and FYNNEI. This receptor was obtained from a human donor in good health (CMV status not recorded). Some clones in this sample may be carry-over from other donors' samples. V gene TRBV2 combines with J gene TRBJ1-1; D remains unclear. Sequencing was done on a sample of PBMCs. CDR3 sequence reads: CASIFSTEAFF. CDR3 DNA sequence: TGTGCCAGCATTTTCAGCACTGAAGCTTTCTTT. Full variable domain (remainder filled in from reference TRBV2 and TRBJ1-1): EPEVTQTPSHQVTQMGQEVILRCVPISNHLYFYWYRQILGQKVEFLVSFYNNEISEKSEIFDDQFSVERPDGSNFTLKIRSTKLEDSAMYFCASIFSTEAFFGQGTRLTVV.